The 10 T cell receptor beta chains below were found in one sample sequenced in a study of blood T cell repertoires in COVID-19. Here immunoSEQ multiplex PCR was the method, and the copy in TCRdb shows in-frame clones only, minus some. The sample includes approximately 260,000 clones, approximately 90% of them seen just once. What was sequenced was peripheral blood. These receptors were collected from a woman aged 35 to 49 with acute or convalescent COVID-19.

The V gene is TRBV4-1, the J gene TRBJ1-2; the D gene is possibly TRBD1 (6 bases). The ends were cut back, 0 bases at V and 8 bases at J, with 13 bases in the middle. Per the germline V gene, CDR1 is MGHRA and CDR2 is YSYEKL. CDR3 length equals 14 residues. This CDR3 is CASSQEGAGAGYTF. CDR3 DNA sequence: TGCGCCAGCAGCCAAGAAGGGGCAGGGGCCGGCTACACCTTC.

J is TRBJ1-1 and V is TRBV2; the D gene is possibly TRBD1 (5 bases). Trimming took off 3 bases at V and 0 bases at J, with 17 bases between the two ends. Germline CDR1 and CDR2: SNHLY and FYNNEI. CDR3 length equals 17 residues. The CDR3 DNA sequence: TGTGCCAGCAGTGATTCAGGGCCCTCTAACTTGAACACTGAAGCTTTCTTT. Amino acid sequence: CASSDSGPSNLNTEAFF.

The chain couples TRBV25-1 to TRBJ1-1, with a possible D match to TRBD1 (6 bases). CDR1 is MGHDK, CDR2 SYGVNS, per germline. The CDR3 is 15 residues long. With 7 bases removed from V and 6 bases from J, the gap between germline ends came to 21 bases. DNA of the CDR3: TGTGCCAGCACCCCCTCGGGGGGGCCGAGCGCTGAAGCTTTCTTT. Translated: CASTPSGGPSAEAFF. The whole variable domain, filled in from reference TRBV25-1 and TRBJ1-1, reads EADIYQTPRYLVIGTGKKITLECSQTMGHDKMYWYQQDPGMELHLIHYSYGVNSTEKGDLSSESTVSRIRTEHFPLTLESARPSHTSQYLCASTPSGGPSAEAFFGQGTRLTVV.

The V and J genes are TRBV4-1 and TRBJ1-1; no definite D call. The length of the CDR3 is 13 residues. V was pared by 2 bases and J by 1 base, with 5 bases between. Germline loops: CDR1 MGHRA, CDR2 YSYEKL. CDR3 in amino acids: CASSQTGNTEAFF. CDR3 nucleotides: TGCGCCAGCAGCCAAACGGGGAACACTGAAGCTTTCTTT.

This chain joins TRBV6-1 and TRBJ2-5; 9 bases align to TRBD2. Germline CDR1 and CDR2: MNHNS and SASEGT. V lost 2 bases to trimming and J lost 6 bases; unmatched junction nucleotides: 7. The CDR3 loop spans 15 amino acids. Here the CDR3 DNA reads TGTGCCAGCAGTGAACGGGCTAGCGGGGCAAAGACCCAGTACTTC. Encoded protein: CASSERASGAKTQYF.

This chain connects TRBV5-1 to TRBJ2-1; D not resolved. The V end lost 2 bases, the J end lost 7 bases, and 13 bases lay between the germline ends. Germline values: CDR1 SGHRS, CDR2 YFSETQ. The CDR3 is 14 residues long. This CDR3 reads CASSLGPARNEQFF. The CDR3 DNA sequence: TGCGCCAGCAGCTTAGGTCCCGCTAGGAATGAGCAGTTCTTC.

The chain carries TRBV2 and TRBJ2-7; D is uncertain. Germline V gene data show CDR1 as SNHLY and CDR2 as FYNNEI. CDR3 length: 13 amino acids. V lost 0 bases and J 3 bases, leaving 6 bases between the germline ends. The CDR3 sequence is CASSEAGLYEQYV. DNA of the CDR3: TGTGCCAGCAGTGAAGCTGGCCTCTACGAGCAGTACGTC.

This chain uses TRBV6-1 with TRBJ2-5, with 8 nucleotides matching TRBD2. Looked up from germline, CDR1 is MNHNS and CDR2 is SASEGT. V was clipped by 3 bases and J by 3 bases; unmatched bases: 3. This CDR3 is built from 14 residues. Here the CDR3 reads CASSEGAGEETQYF. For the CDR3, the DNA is TGTGCCAGCAGTGAGGGAGCGGGGGAAGAGACCCAGTACTTC.

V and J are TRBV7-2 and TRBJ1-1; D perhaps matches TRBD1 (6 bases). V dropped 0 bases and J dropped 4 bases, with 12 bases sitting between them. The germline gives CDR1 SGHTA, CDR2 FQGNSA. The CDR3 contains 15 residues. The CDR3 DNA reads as TGTGCCAGCAGCTTAGCGTGGGGGCGTAGCACTGAAGCTTTCTTT. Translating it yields CASSLAWGRSTEAFF.

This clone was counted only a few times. CDR3 loop: CASSLGTGNGYTF. The DNA of the CDR3 is TGTGCCAGCAGCTTAGGGACAGGGAATGGCTACACCTTC. The chain employs TRBV7-2 and TRBJ1-2; 8 nucleotides agree with TRBD1. CDR3 length equals 13 residues. CDR1 is SGHTA, CDR2 FQGNSA, per germline. V shed 1 base and J 6 bases; nucleotides not matched to a gene: 1.